These T cell receptor beta chains were read from a single sample in a study of T cells in narcolepsy. Generated by immunoSEQ multiplex PCR, the TCRdb table keeps only in-frame clones and is missing some. The sample consists of 25,000 to 30,000 clones, roughly 74% of them appearing once. Material: CD45RA- memory CD4+ T cells from PBMCs. These TCRs come from a human donor with narcolepsy. The CDR3 runs from the conserved cysteine through the conserved F or W. D genes are given only for firm matches. Not every row has a clone size; where given, it reads once, few, many or a size class.

size	J	D	V	DNA	CDR3
NA	TRBJ1-4	NA	TRBV4-1	TGCGCCAGCAGCCAGATTAAGGGGGGTAATGAAAAACTGTTTTTT	CASSQIKGGNEKLFF
NA	TRBJ2-3	NA	TRBV2	TGTGCCAGCAGCAGCGACAGACTAGGTACGCAGTATTTT	CASSSDRLGTQYF
NA	TRBJ1-1	NA	TRBV5-1	TGCGCCAGCAGCTTGGAGGCAGGGAGTATCACTGAAGCTTTCTTT	CASSLEAGSITEAFF
NA	TRBJ1-2	NA	TRBV19	TGTGCCAGTAGATCGGGTCAGAGAGGCTATGGCTACACCTTC	CASRSGQRGYGYTF
NA	TRBJ2-5	TRBD1	TRBV5-8	TGTGCCAGCAGCTTGGTACTTAACCAGGGGGCGGAGACCCAGTACTTC	CASSLVLNQGAETQYF
few	TRBJ1-5	TRBD1	TRBV2	TGTGCCAGCAGCGGGCAGGGGGGCCGTAGCAATCAGCCCCAGCATTTT	CASSGQGGRSNQPQHF
NA	TRBJ1-1	NA	TRBV18	TGTGCCAGCTCACGGGTTAACACTGAAGCTTTCTTT	CASSRVNTEAFF
NA	TRBJ2-3	NA	TRBV5-1	TGCGCCAGCAGCCCGAAGGGGTTAGATACGCAGTATTTT	CASSPKGLDTQYF
few	TRBJ2-7	NA	TRBV7-4	TGTGCCAGCAGCTTTTGCAGGGGCTCCTACGAGCAGTACTTC	CASSFCRGSYEQYF
few	TRBJ2-7	TRBD2	TRBV4-2	TGTGCCAGCAGCCAAGATCCGACTAGCCCACCCTACGAGCAGTACTTC	CASSQDPTSPPYEQYF
NA	TRBJ2-5	TRBD1	TRBV7-8	TGTGCCAGCAGCCCAGAGGGACAGCTTGGAGGGACCCAGTACTTC	CASSPEGQLGGTQYF
once	TRBJ2-3	TRBD1	TRBV28	TGTGCCAGCAGTCAGGACAGGAACACAGATACGCAGTATTTT	CASSQDRNTDTQYF
NA	TRBJ2-3	TRBD2	TRBV7-3	TGTGCCAGCAGCCTAGGGACTAGCGGGGCCACCACAGATACGCAGTATTTT	CASSLGTSGATTDTQYF
NA	TRBJ2-3	TRBD2	TRBV6-1	TGTGCCAGCGGACTAGAATTGGGTACAGATACGCAGTATTTT	CASGLELGTDTQYF
NA	TRBJ2-5	NA	TRBV11-2	TGTGCCAGCAGGCGTCTAGCTAAGCAAGAGACCCAGTACTTC	CASRRLAKQETQYF
NA	TRBJ1-4	NA	TRBV2	TGTGCCAGCAAGTGGACAGCAACTAATGAAAAACTGTTTTTT	CASKWTATNEKLFF
NA	TRBJ1-6	TRBD1	TRBV7-3	TGTGCCAGCAGCTTAAGTGCGGCAGGGGGCTCGAATTCACCCCTCCACTTT	CASSLSAAGGSNSPLHF
few	TRBJ1-2	TRBD1	TRBV19	TGTGCCAGTAGTATTCTTCCCAGACAGGGGGCTTCTAACTATGGCTACACCTTC	CASSILPRQGASNYGYTF
NA	TRBJ2-7	TRBD1	TRBV2	TGTGCCAGCACCCTGAACAGGGGGCGAGGGTACGAGCAGTACTTC	CASTLNRGRGYEQYF
NA	TRBJ2-3	NA	TRBV6-1	TGTGCCAGCAGTGAAGATGGAGGAACAGATACGCAGTATTTT	CASSEDGGTDTQYF
NA	TRBJ2-5	TRBD2	TRBV18	TGTGCCAGCTCTCTATCTAGCGGGGGGGCCAGGAAGACCCAGTACTTC	CASSLSSGGARKTQYF
NA	TRBJ2-3	NA	TRBV6-4	TGTGCCAGCAGTGAGACTAAGCGTGGCACAGATACGCAGTATTTT	CASSETKRGTDTQYF
few	TRBJ1-4	NA	TRBV30	TGTGCCTGGAGTGTCGAGACTGGGCGGAAACTGTTTTTT	CAWSVETGRKLFF
NA	TRBJ2-1	NA	TRBV9	TGTGCCAGCAGCGTAGCGGGGACGACTAGACGCAATGAGCAGTTCTTC	CASSVAGTTRRNEQFF
NA	TRBJ2-1	NA	TRBV10-1	TGCGCCAGCAGTGAGTCAGGAGGGGGGGCACGTGAGCAGTTCTTC	CASSESGGGAREQFF
NA	TRBJ1-1	NA	TRBV5-1	TGCGCCAGCAGCTTGGTCCAGGGCATGAACACTGAAGCTTTCTTT	CASSLVQGMNTEAFF
NA	TRBJ2-5	TRBD2	TRBV7-2	TGTGCCAGCAGCTCTAGACTAGCCGGGGAGGAGACCCAGTACTTC	CASSSRLAGEETQYF
NA	TRBJ1-2	NA	TRBV19	TGTGCCAGTACCTCCGACCGGGCCGACTCTAACTATGGCTACACCTTC	CASTSDRADSNYGYTF
NA	TRBJ1-1	NA	TRBV7-2	TGTGCCAGCAGCTTCCGACAGAACACTGAAGCTTTCTTT	CASSFRQNTEAFF
NA	TRBJ1-4	TRBD1	TRBV29-1	TGCAGCGTTGGAGGACAGGGTAGTGAAAAACTGTTTTTT	CSVGGQGSEKLFF
NA	TRBJ2-4	NA	TRBV5-8	TGTGCCAGCAGCGAACGGGTAGTAGCCAAAAACATTCAGTACTTC	CASSERVVAKNIQYF